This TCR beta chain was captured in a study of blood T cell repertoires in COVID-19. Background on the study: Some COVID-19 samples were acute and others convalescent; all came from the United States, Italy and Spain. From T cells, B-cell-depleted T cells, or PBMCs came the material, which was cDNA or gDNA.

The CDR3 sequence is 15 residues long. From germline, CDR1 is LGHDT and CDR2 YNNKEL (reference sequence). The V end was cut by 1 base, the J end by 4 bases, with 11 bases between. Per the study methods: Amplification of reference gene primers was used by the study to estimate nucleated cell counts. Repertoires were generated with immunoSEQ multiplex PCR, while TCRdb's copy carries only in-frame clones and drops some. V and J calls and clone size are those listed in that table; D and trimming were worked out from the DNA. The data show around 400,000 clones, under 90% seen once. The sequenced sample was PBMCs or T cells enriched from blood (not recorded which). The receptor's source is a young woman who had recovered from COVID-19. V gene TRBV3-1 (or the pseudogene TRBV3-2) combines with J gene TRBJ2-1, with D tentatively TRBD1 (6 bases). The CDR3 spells CASSQARQAYNEQFF. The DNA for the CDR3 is TGTGCCAGCAGCCAAGCCCGACAGGCGTACAATGAGCAGTTCTTC.